This T cell receptor (beta chain) is from a study of identical twins. Trimming took 5 bases from V and 3 from J; bases not matched to a gene: 9. Germline V CDR1 and CDR2: MNHEY, SVGEGT. This CDR3 contains 15 residues. A universal primer site came from template switching; cDNA carried unique molecular identifiers. TCRdb recomputed calls from the 5' RACE reads with MiXCR, one row per CDR3 protein. The data hold 350,000 to 450,000 distinct CDR3 sequences, with around a sixth observed a single time. Study-wide points: Out-of-frame alpha sequences that twins shared showed excess low generation probability.

This clonotype was counted a few times. The antigen remains unidentified. The source material was naive T cells sorted from blood. This chain joins TRBV6-2 or TRBV6-3 and TRBJ1-1; 7 positions match TRBD1. This TCR derives from a man in his forties or fifties in good health. The CDR3 loop reads CASSETPGGHTEAFF. The CDR3 nucleotides read TGTGCCAGCAGTGAGACTCCAGGGGGTCACACTGAAGCTTTCTTT.